This TCR beta chain stems from a study of human T cells and chemical hapten exposure. Germline CDR1 and CDR2: SEHNR and FQNEAQ (reference sequence). The CDR3 has 15 amino acids. V lost 5 bases, J lost 4 bases, and 8 bases stayed unmatched. Documented time point: patch test 3, about 24 weeks after DPC sensitization. This sample's treatment: therapeutic diphenylcyclopropenone sensitization with weekly scalp DPC. MiXCR was run by TCRdb on the RACE reads, yielding one entry per CDR3 protein. The sample lists about 190,000 distinct CDR3 sequences, roughly a quarter occurring once. In this sample, this clonotype turned up once.

This clonotype was obtained from a woman aged 40 to 55 with alopecia areata. Some clones in this sample may be carry-over from other donors' samples. The material sequenced was whole blood, taken in connection with sensitization to the hapten diphenylcyclopropenone (DPC). V usage is TRBV7-9 and J usage is TRBJ2-3; 8 bases are a match to TRBD1. The CDR3 DNA reads as TGTGCCAGCAGCCTCTGGACAGGGCCGGCAGATACGCAGTATTTT. It yields the protein CASSLWTGPADTQYF.